Sequencing of this T cell receptor (beta chain) was carried out in a study of cytotoxic CD8 clonotypes in ibrutinib-treated CLL. Note on this clone: What it binds is not known.

Overall study results and limits: Treatment saw public clonotypes, which were uncommon, either contract or stay stable.

Genomic DNA (roughly 2 micrograms) was obtained from cryopreserved PBMCs for construction of TCR beta libraries. This table comes from immunoSEQ multiplex PCR, and its TCRdb copy is limited to in-frame clones, with some not included. The data contain 250,000 to 350,000 clones, roughly four fifths of them singletons. CDR1 and CDR2 (germline): SEHNR, FQNEAQ (reference sequence). The V gene end was trimmed by 6 bases and the J gene end by 1 base; junction bases not matched to a gene: 8. The CDR3 extends over 16 amino acids. This specimen was PBMCs, taken at disease progression, from a patient treated with ibrutinib. The chain has TRBV7-9 and TRBJ1-2; 10 bases are a match to TRBD1. The TCR sequence derives from a human donor with chronic lymphocytic leukemia. DNA of the CDR3: TGTGCCAGCAGTCGTACCCGGGACAGGGGTAACTATGGCTACACCTTC. Its translation: CASSRTRDRGNYGYTF. The full variable domain, in which reference TRBV7-9 and TRBJ1-2 provide the parts outside the CDR3, is DTGVSQNPRHKITKRGQNVTFRCDPISEHNRLYWYRQTLGQGPEFLTYFQNEAQLEKSRLLSDRFSAERPKGSFSTLEIQRTEQGDSAMYLCASSRTRDRGNYGYTFGSGTRLTVV.